Shown below are 6 T cell receptor beta chains from a single sample sequenced in a study of response to subunit inactivated influenza vaccine. TCRdb processed the RT-PCR reads anew with MiXCR; each CDR3 protein has one entry. The sample has more than 450,000 distinct CDR3 sequences, roughly 10% seen once; the top ten hold 9.5% to 12%. The same sample was also studied in work on T cells expressing NK-cell markers. This second study says: Libraries used 5'RACE template switching adding universal primer site and UMIs.

Sequencing was performed on PBMCs from blood, taken on the day of vaccination. The receptors here all came from a man aged 50 to 60 who received an inactivated influenza vaccine.

The chain has TRBV5-1 and TRBJ2-3; 8 bases align to TRBD1. This CDR3 has 16 amino acids. V shed 2 bases and J 4 bases; nucleotides not matched to a gene: 9. CDR1 and CDR2 from the germline V gene are SGHRS and YFSETQ. The DNA of the CDR3 is TGCGCCAGCAGCTTTCGAGGACAGGGCCTCGCAGATACGCAGTATTTT. Translation: CASSFRGQGLADTQYF.

This clonotype showed up just a few times. This chain joins TRBV24-1 and TRBJ1-5, with a possible D match to TRBD1 (5 bases). V shed 4 bases and J shed 9 bases, with 9 bases lying between them. The germline CDR1 and CDR2 sequences are KGHDR and SFDVKD. The CDR3 contains 12 residues. The CDR3 reads CATSEGVGPQHF. The CDR3 DNA sequence: TGTGCCACCAGTGAGGGGGTAGGGCCCCAGCATTTT.

This clonotype was observed a handful of times. The chain combines TRBV6-1 with TRBJ1-6; the D gene is possibly TRBD1 (5 bases). The CDR3 is 14 amino acids. Germline V gene lookup returns CDR1 MNHNS and CDR2 SASEGT. Between the trimmed V and J ends, which lost 6 bases and 8 bases, there was a span of 14 bases. The CDR3 region is CASRSQGRDSPLHF. The CDR3, as DNA: TGTGCCAGCAGATCTCAGGGTAGGGATTCACCCCTCCACTTT.

The chain recombines TRBV6-2 or TRBV6-3 with TRBJ2-7, with 8 bases identical to TRBD1. The CDR3 is 16 residues long. Germline CDR1 MNHEY, CDR2 SVGEGT. V shed 0 bases, J shed 4 bases, and the junction held 8 bases outside the gene matches. CDR3 sequence reads: CASSYSSGTGLYEQYF. The CDR3 DNA sequence: TGTGCCAGCAGTTACTCTTCCGGGACAGGTCTTTACGAGCAGTACTTC.

This clonotype showed up just a few times. The chain carries TRBV28 and TRBJ2-3; no reliable D call. V was clipped by 4 bases and J by 0 bases, with 11 bases between them. CDR3 length: 15 amino acids. CDR1 and CDR2 from the germline V gene are MDHEN and SYDVKM. The DNA for the CDR3 is TGTGCCAGCAGTTACAATCCGAGAAGCACAGATACGCAGTATTTT. This codes for CASSYNPRSTDTQYF.

This clonotype was recorded at least ten times. The rearrangement uses TRBV6-2 or TRBV6-3 and TRBJ2-3, with D perhaps TRBD2 (5 bases). V lost 8 bases to trimming and J lost 5 bases, with 14 bases between them. The CDR3 is 13 residues long. Germline V gene lookup returns CDR1 MNHEY and CDR2 SVGEGT. The CDR3 DNA follows: TGTGCCAGCCGGACTCCTGGTCGAGATACGCAGTATTTT. Protein product: CASRTPGRDTQYF.